The rows below give T cell receptor beta chains drawn from one sample of a study of cytomegalovirus exposure and HLA in healthy donors. Measured with immunoSEQ multiplex PCR; TCRdb has only the in-frame clones, and not every one. The sample totals tens of thousands of clones. The sample comprised PBMCs. The receptors come from a man aged 40-49 years in good health and CMV-seropositive. Both conserved end residues are part of each CDR3. Fields, in order: D gene, J gene, V gene, CDR3 protein, CDR3 DNA. The D gene is left open where the match is weak.

d_call: NA
j_call: TRBJ1-6
v_call: TRBV4-2
cdr3_aa: CASSQGLIVNSPLHF
cdr3_nt: TGTGCCAGCAGCCAGGGACTTATAGTTAATTCACCCCTCCACTTT

d_call: TRBD2
j_call: TRBJ2-3
v_call: TRBV28
cdr3_aa: CVSSSLTSGSTDTQYF
cdr3_nt: TGTGTCAGCAGTTCCCTGACTAGCGGGAGTACAGATACGCAGTATTTT

d_call: TRBD1
j_call: TRBJ2-1
v_call: TRBV19
cdr3_aa: CAGTSGTGLWNEQFF
cdr3_nt: TGTGCCGGCACATCCGGGACAGGGTTGTGGAATGAGCAGTTCTTC

d_call: NA
j_call: TRBJ2-7
v_call: TRBV2
cdr3_aa: CASTPDSYEQYF
cdr3_nt: TGTGCCAGCACCCCGGACAGCTACGAGCAGTACTTC

d_call: NA
j_call: TRBJ1-5
v_call: TRBV28
cdr3_aa: CASSRTGQHQPQHF
cdr3_nt: TGTGCCAGCAGTCGAACAGGCCAACATCAGCCCCAGCATTTT

d_call: TRBD1
j_call: TRBJ2-5
v_call: TRBV7-7
cdr3_aa: CASSSGTGGSETQYF
cdr3_nt: TGTGCTAGCAGCTCCGGGACAGGGGGTTCGGAGACCCAGTACTTC

d_call: NA
j_call: TRBJ2-7
v_call: TRBV4-1
cdr3_aa: CASSQEGSQGYEQYF
cdr3_nt: TGCGCCAGCAGCCAAGAAGGATCACAGGGTTACGAGCAGTACTTC

d_call: NA
j_call: TRBJ1-5
v_call: TRBV4-1
cdr3_aa: CASSQGTGGQPQHF
cdr3_nt: TGCGCCAGCAGCCAAGGAACTGGTGGTCAGCCCCAGCATTTT

d_call: TRBD2
j_call: TRBJ2-3
v_call: TRBV30
cdr3_aa: CAWSGGGPDTQYF
cdr3_nt: TGTGCCTGGAGTGGCGGGGGGCCGGATACGCAGTATTTT

d_call: TRBD1
j_call: TRBJ2-1
v_call: TRBV6-4
cdr3_aa: CASSDGDRVSNEQFF
cdr3_nt: TGTGCCAGCAGTGACGGGGACAGGGTGAGCAATGAGCAGTTCTTC

d_call: NA
j_call: TRBJ1-6
v_call: TRBV6-5
cdr3_aa: CASSYSGQNSPLHF
cdr3_nt: TGTGCCAGCAGTTACTCGGGACAAAATTCACCCCTCCACTTT

d_call: NA
j_call: TRBJ2-7
v_call: TRBV29-1
cdr3_aa: CSVGWGAYEQYF
cdr3_nt: TGCAGCGTTGGTTGGGGGGCCTACGAGCAGTACTTC

d_call: NA
j_call: TRBJ1-6
v_call: TRBV30
cdr3_aa: CAWSRGDRSPLHF
cdr3_nt: TGTGCCTGGAGTCGGGGGGATAGGTCACCCCTCCACTTT

d_call: TRBD2
j_call: TRBJ2-3
v_call: TRBV6-5
cdr3_aa: CASSGAGGTDTQYF
cdr3_nt: TGTGCCAGCAGCGGAGCGGGGGGAACAGATACGCAGTATTTT

d_call: TRBD1
j_call: TRBJ1-1
v_call: TRBV27
cdr3_aa: CASSQGGLNTEAFF
cdr3_nt: TGTGCCAGCAGCCAGGGGGGCTTGAACACTGAAGCTTTCTTT

d_call: TRBD2
j_call: TRBJ2-3
v_call: TRBV2
cdr3_aa: CASSNSGTSGTDTQYF
cdr3_nt: TGTGCCAGCAGTAACTCCGGGACTAGCGGCACAGATACGCAGTATTTT

d_call: TRBD2
j_call: TRBJ2-5
v_call: TRBV4-1
cdr3_aa: CASSQDTSSGEETQYF
cdr3_nt: TGCGCCAGCAGCCAAGATACGTCTAGCGGGGAAGAGACCCAGTACTTC

d_call: TRBD2
j_call: TRBJ2-3
v_call: TRBV18
cdr3_aa: CASSPALAGGSTDTQYF
cdr3_nt: TGTGCCAGCTCACCCGCCCTAGCGGGGGGTAGCACAGATACGCAGTATTTT

d_call: TRBD2
j_call: TRBJ2-3
v_call: TRBV5-1
cdr3_aa: CASRDGTSGTDTQYF
cdr3_nt: TGCGCCAGCAGGGACGGGACTAGCGGCACAGATACGCAGTATTTT

d_call: NA
j_call: TRBJ2-3
v_call: TRBV9
cdr3_aa: CASAKEGGGFDTQYF
cdr3_nt: TGTGCCAGCGCCAAAGAGGGGGGGGGCTTCGATACGCAGTATTTT

d_call: TRBD1
j_call: TRBJ1-5
v_call: TRBV7-3
cdr3_aa: CASSLDGTGNQPQHF
cdr3_nt: TGTGCCAGCAGCTTAGATGGGACAGGCAATCAGCCCCAGCATTTT

d_call: TRBD1
j_call: TRBJ2-7
v_call: TRBV2
cdr3_aa: CATGQGPYEQYF
cdr3_nt: TGTGCCACCGGACAGGGCCCCTACGAGCAGTACTTC

d_call: NA
j_call: TRBJ1-1
v_call: TRBV7-9
cdr3_aa: CASGSPDGGTEAFF
cdr3_nt: TGTGCCAGCGGGAGTCCCGACGGGGGTACTGAAGCTTTCTTT

d_call: TRBD1
j_call: TRBJ1-3
v_call: TRBV7-8
cdr3_aa: CASSWGQGGNTIYF
cdr3_nt: TGTGCCAGCAGCTGGGGACAGGGTGGAAACACCATATATTTT

d_call: NA
j_call: TRBJ1-6
v_call: TRBV4-2
cdr3_aa: CASSPKTGNSPLHF
cdr3_nt: TGTGCCAGCAGCCCCAAAACAGGAAATTCACCCCTCCACTTT

d_call: TRBD2
j_call: TRBJ2-3
v_call: TRBV13
cdr3_aa: CASSSRTSGGADTQYF
cdr3_nt: TGTGCCAGCAGCTCCCGGACTAGCGGGGGGGCTGATACGCAGTATTTT

d_call: TRBD2
j_call: TRBJ2-7
v_call: TRBV5-6
cdr3_aa: CASSFGLAGGFYEQYF
cdr3_nt: TGTGCCAGCAGCTTCGGACTAGCGGGGGGTTTCTACGAGCAGTACTTC

d_call: TRBD1
j_call: TRBJ2-7
v_call: TRBV5-4
cdr3_aa: CASETGFGEQYF
cdr3_nt: TGTGCCAGCGAGACAGGGTTTGGCGAGCAGTACTTC

d_call: TRBD2
j_call: TRBJ2-1
v_call: TRBV9
cdr3_aa: CASSVARGTSGLSSHSYNEQFF
cdr3_nt: TGTGCCAGCAGCGTAGCCCGAGGGACTAGCGGGCTCTCATCTCACTCCTACAATGAGCAGTTCTTC

d_call: TRBD1
j_call: TRBJ2-2
v_call: TRBV14
cdr3_aa: CASSPLQGGAETNTGELFF
cdr3_nt: TGTGCCAGCAGCCCCTTGCAAGGGGGCGCAGAAACGAACACCGGGGAGCTGTTTTTT

d_call: TRBD1
j_call: TRBJ1-5
v_call: TRBV27
cdr3_aa: CASSSQTGLSQPQHF
cdr3_nt: TGTGCCAGCAGTTCTCAGACAGGGTTGAGTCAGCCCCAGCATTTT

d_call: TRBD1
j_call: TRBJ2-2
v_call: TRBV2
cdr3_aa: CASSEEGTENTGELFF
cdr3_nt: TGTGCCAGCAGTGAAGAGGGGACAGAGAACACCGGGGAGCTGTTTTTT

d_call: NA
j_call: TRBJ2-6
v_call: TRBV7-2
cdr3_aa: CASSLRGNSGANVLTF
cdr3_nt: TGTGCCAGCAGCTTACGAGGGAACTCTGGGGCCAACGTCCTGACTTTC

d_call: NA
j_call: TRBJ1-1
v_call: TRBV4-2
cdr3_aa: CASSQARGGVGTNTEAFF
cdr3_nt: TGTGCCAGCAGCCAGGCACGGGGGGGGGTAGGGACGAACACTGAAGCTTTCTTT

d_call: TRBD1
j_call: TRBJ1-5
v_call: TRBV10-3
cdr3_aa: CAISATGGAGSNQPQHF
cdr3_nt: TGTGCCATCAGCGCTACAGGGGGCGCGGGTAGCAATCAGCCCCAGCATTTT

d_call: TRBD2
j_call: TRBJ2-7
v_call: TRBV6-6
cdr3_aa: CASSYETSGYEQYF
cdr3_nt: TGTGCCAGCAGTTACGAGACTAGCGGCTACGAGCAGTACTTC

d_call: NA
j_call: TRBJ2-3
v_call: TRBV9
cdr3_aa: CASSPNTDTQYF
cdr3_nt: TGTGCCAGCAGCCCTAACACAGATACGCAGTATTTT

d_call: TRBD2
j_call: TRBJ2-2
v_call: TRBV28
cdr3_aa: CASSSIAGGPVGELFF
cdr3_nt: TGTGCCAGCAGTTCGATAGCGGGAGGGCCGGTCGGGGAGCTGTTTTTT

d_call: NA
j_call: TRBJ2-7
v_call: TRBV7-3
cdr3_aa: CASSRTEGYEQYF
cdr3_nt: TGTGCCAGCAGCAGGACGGAGGGGTACGAGCAGTACTTC

d_call: NA
j_call: TRBJ2-7
v_call: TRBV6-6
cdr3_aa: CASSYELTAYEQYF
cdr3_nt: TGTGCCAGCAGTTACGAGTTGACAGCCTACGAGCAGTACTTC

d_call: TRBD1
j_call: TRBJ2-5
v_call: TRBV23-1
cdr3_aa: CASSQWTGGGKTQYF
cdr3_nt: TGCGCCAGCAGTCAATGGACAGGGGGCGGAAAGACCCAGTACTTC

d_call: NA
j_call: TRBJ1-1
v_call: TRBV19
cdr3_aa: CASSITRGAEAFF
cdr3_nt: TGTGCCAGTAGTATAACAAGGGGCGCTGAAGCTTTCTTT

d_call: NA
j_call: TRBJ2-5
v_call: TRBV5-6
cdr3_aa: CASSELTGANLETQYF
cdr3_nt: TGTGCCAGCAGCGAGCTGACTGGAGCGAATCTGGAGACCCAGTACTTC

d_call: TRBD2
j_call: TRBJ2-7
v_call: TRBV27
cdr3_aa: CASSREVLYEQYF
cdr3_nt: TGTGCCAGCAGTCGGGAGGTGCTCTACGAGCAGTACTTC

d_call: TRBD2
j_call: TRBJ2-7
v_call: TRBV30
cdr3_aa: CAWSSGGLAGDEQYF
cdr3_nt: TGTGCCTGGAGTTCGGGCGGACTAGCGGGAGACGAGCAGTACTTC

d_call: TRBD1
j_call: TRBJ2-7
v_call: TRBV28
cdr3_aa: CASSLGQVGYEQYF
cdr3_nt: TGTGCCAGCAGTTTAGGACAGGTGGGCTACGAGCAGTACTTC

d_call: TRBD2
j_call: TRBJ2-7
v_call: TRBV9
cdr3_aa: CASSASAGAYEQYF
cdr3_nt: TGTGCCAGCAGCGCTTCCGCGGGGGCCTACGAGCAGTACTTC

d_call: TRBD2
j_call: TRBJ2-1
v_call: TRBV6-1
cdr3_aa: CASSETGGTYNEQFF
cdr3_nt: TGTGCCAGCAGTGAAACCGGGGGGACCTACAATGAGCAGTTCTTC

d_call: NA
j_call: TRBJ2-5
v_call: TRBV29-1
cdr3_aa: CSVREEQRETQYF
cdr3_nt: TGCAGCGTTAGGGAGGAGCAGCGAGAGACCCAGTACTTC

d_call: TRBD1
j_call: TRBJ2-1
v_call: TRBV9
cdr3_aa: CASSIGTGYYNEQFF
cdr3_nt: TGTGCCAGCAGCATCGGGACAGGTTATTACAATGAGCAGTTCTTC

d_call: NA
j_call: TRBJ1-1
v_call: TRBV18
cdr3_aa: CASSPPGAGGTEAFF
cdr3_nt: TGTGCCAGCTCACCACCGGGGGCGGGAGGTACTGAAGCTTTCTTT

d_call: TRBD1
j_call: TRBJ2-3
v_call: TRBV29-1
cdr3_aa: CSVRQGAADTQYF
cdr3_nt: TGCAGCGTCCGACAGGGGGCCGCAGATACGCAGTATTTT

d_call: TRBD1
j_call: TRBJ1-1
v_call: TRBV5-4
cdr3_aa: CASSSTTGIRNTEAFF
cdr3_nt: TGTGCCAGCAGCTCGACGACAGGGATACGGAACACTGAAGCTTTCTTT

d_call: TRBD2
j_call: TRBJ2-7
v_call: TRBV13
cdr3_aa: CASSTREGRREQYF
cdr3_nt: TGTGCCAGCAGCACGCGGGAGGGCCGTCGTGAGCAGTACTTC

d_call: NA
j_call: TRBJ2-2
v_call: TRBV7-7
cdr3_aa: CASSPRQATGELFF
cdr3_nt: TGTGCTAGCAGCCCCCGACAGGCTACCGGGGAGCTGTTTTTT